This is a list of T cell receptor beta chains from one sample in a study of identical twins. TCRdb reprocessed the 5' RACE reads with MiXCR, giving one entry per CDR3 protein. The top ten clones hold 2.9% of a sample with hundreds of thousands of distinct CDR3 sequences, more than 20% of them seen once. The sample was also linked to a second study, of T cells expressing NK-cell markers.

The sequenced sample was CD4+ T cells sorted from blood. These receptors all stem from a young woman in good health. CDR3s include the opening cysteine and the closing phenylalanine or tryptophan. The D gene is left open where the match is weak. Clone sizes are given selectively: once, few, many, or a class where the clone is expanded.

clone_size: many
v_call: TRBV5-1
d_call: TRBD2
j_call: TRBJ2-7
cdr3_nt: TGCGCCAGCAGCCGTACTAGCGGTTCCTCCTACGAGCAGTACTTC
cdr3_aa: CASSRTSGSSYEQYF

clone_size: -
v_call: TRBV10-3
d_call: TRBD1
j_call: TRBJ1-2
cdr3_nt: TGTGCCATCAGTGAGTCCGGGACAGAGACTTCTTATGGCTACACCTTC
cdr3_aa: CAISESGTETSYGYTF

clone_size: few
v_call: TRBV20-1
d_call: -
j_call: TRBJ2-7
cdr3_nt: TGCAGTGCTAGTAGGCCGAACTCCTACGAGCAGTACTTC
cdr3_aa: CSASRPNSYEQYF

clone_size: few
v_call: TRBV20-1
d_call: -
j_call: TRBJ2-2
cdr3_nt: TGCAGTGCCGAGGGGACATCGAACACCGGGGAGCTGTTTTTT
cdr3_aa: CSAEGTSNTGELFF

clone_size: -
v_call: TRBV6-2/TRBV6-3
d_call: -
j_call: TRBJ2-7
cdr3_nt: TGTGCCACCGTCAGGGCTAGCGCGTCCTACGAGCAGTACTTC
cdr3_aa: CATVRASASYEQYF

clone_size: -
v_call: TRBV4-3
d_call: TRBD2
j_call: TRBJ2-1
cdr3_nt: TGCGCCAGCAGCCAAGTTGTCGCTAGCGGGAGGGCCGAGACAATTTTCTCCTACAATGAGCAGTTCTTC
cdr3_aa: CASSQVVASGRAETIFSYNEQFF

clone_size: -
v_call: TRBV4-1
d_call: -
j_call: TRBJ2-3
cdr3_nt: TGCGCCAGCAGCCAAGGTCCTCCGGGGGCGGGTTCGGGCACAGATACGCAGTATTTT
cdr3_aa: CASSQGPPGAGSGTDTQYF

clone_size: -
v_call: TRBV27
d_call: TRBD1
j_call: TRBJ1-5
cdr3_nt: TGTGCCAGCCCACCCCCGGGGCAGGGGGCTCATAGCAATCAGCCCCAGCATTTT
cdr3_aa: CASPPPGQGAHSNQPQHF

clone_size: -
v_call: TRBV20-1
d_call: TRBD1
j_call: TRBJ1-2
cdr3_nt: TGCAGTGCTAGACCCGGGACAGGTTACTATGGCTACACCTTC
cdr3_aa: CSARPGTGYYGYTF

clone_size: few
v_call: TRBV7-2
d_call: -
j_call: TRBJ2-5
cdr3_nt: TGTGCCAGCAGCTTTAGGACCCTGGAGACCCAGTACTTC
cdr3_aa: CASSFRTLETQYF

clone_size: -
v_call: TRBV11-3
d_call: TRBD2
j_call: TRBJ2-3
cdr3_nt: TGTGCCAGCAGCACAGGACTAGCGGACACAGATACGCAGTATTTT
cdr3_aa: CASSTGLADTDTQYF

clone_size: -
v_call: TRBV25-1
d_call: -
j_call: TRBJ1-2
cdr3_nt: TGTGCCAGCAGTGAAATCGAATCCAACAGTGAAGCTAACTATGGCTACACCTTC
cdr3_aa: CASSEIESNSEANYGYTF

clone_size: -
v_call: TRBV20-1
d_call: TRBD1
j_call: TRBJ2-3
cdr3_nt: TGCAGTGCTAGAGATCAACGGACAGGGGACCTTAGCACAGATACGCAGTATTTT
cdr3_aa: CSARDQRTGDLSTDTQYF

clone_size: once
v_call: TRBV5-1
d_call: -
j_call: TRBJ1-1
cdr3_nt: TGCGCCAGCAGCGATCAGATCATGAACACTGAAGCTTTCTTT
cdr3_aa: CASSDQIMNTEAFF

clone_size: few
v_call: TRBV2
d_call: -
j_call: TRBJ2-7
cdr3_nt: TGTGCCAGCAGCTTCGAGAGGATTTACGAGCAGTACTTC
cdr3_aa: CASSFERIYEQYF

clone_size: -
v_call: TRBV20-1
d_call: -
j_call: TRBJ2-3
cdr3_nt: TGCAGTGCTAGACACCCTAGCACAGATACGCAGTATTTT
cdr3_aa: CSARHPSTDTQYF

clone_size: few
v_call: TRBV29-1
d_call: -
j_call: TRBJ2-3
cdr3_nt: TGCAGCTTAAGACAGTTACACACAGATACGCAGTATTTT
cdr3_aa: CSLRQLHTDTQYF

clone_size: -
v_call: TRBV3-1
d_call: -
j_call: TRBJ1-1
cdr3_nt: TGTGCCAGCAGCCAAGGTGGGGGGGGGAACACTGAAGCTTTCTTT
cdr3_aa: CASSQGGGGNTEAFF

clone_size: -
v_call: TRBV20-1
d_call: TRBD2
j_call: TRBJ2-3
cdr3_nt: TGCAGTGCTAGGCTAGCGGGAGCACTAGATACGCAGTATTTT
cdr3_aa: CSARLAGALDTQYF

clone_size: -
v_call: TRBV12-3/TRBV12-4
d_call: TRBD2
j_call: TRBJ2-2
cdr3_nt: TGTGCCAGCAGGGGACTAGCGGGAGCCTTACGCACCGGGGAGCTGTTTTTT
cdr3_aa: CASRGLAGALRTGELFF

clone_size: -
v_call: TRBV20-1
d_call: -
j_call: TRBJ2-7
cdr3_nt: TGCAGTGCGGCCGGCCTAAGCGGGACAGATTACGAGCAGTACTTC
cdr3_aa: CSAAGLSGTDYEQYF

clone_size: -
v_call: TRBV5-1
d_call: TRBD2
j_call: TRBJ2-3
cdr3_nt: TGCGCCAGCAGGATCACTAGCGGGGGAACCACAGATACGCAGTATTTT
cdr3_aa: CASRITSGGTTDTQYF

clone_size: many
v_call: TRBV12-3/TRBV12-4
d_call: TRBD1
j_call: TRBJ1-2
cdr3_nt: TGTGCCAGCAGTTTACGGACAGGTCGTGGTTCAGGTGGCTACACCTTC
cdr3_aa: CASSLRTGRGSGGYTF

clone_size: -
v_call: TRBV5-1
d_call: -
j_call: TRBJ2-5
cdr3_nt: TGCGCCAGCAGCTTCCTGGGCACGGGGCAAGAGACCCAGTACTTC
cdr3_aa: CASSFLGTGQETQYF

clone_size: few
v_call: TRBV20-1
d_call: -
j_call: TRBJ2-7
cdr3_nt: TGCAGTGCCACGGATTGGTCCTACGAGCAGTACTTC
cdr3_aa: CSATDWSYEQYF

clone_size: -
v_call: TRBV12-3/TRBV12-4
d_call: -
j_call: TRBJ2-3
cdr3_nt: TGTGCCAGCAGTTTACGCTTTACTGCTACAGATACGCAGTATTTT
cdr3_aa: CASSLRFTATDTQYF

clone_size: -
v_call: TRBV20-1
d_call: -
j_call: TRBJ2-1
cdr3_nt: TGCAGTGCTACTAGCAATGAGCAGTTCTTC
cdr3_aa: CSATSNEQFF

clone_size: -
v_call: TRBV19
d_call: -
j_call: TRBJ2-7
cdr3_nt: TGTGCCAGTACCCCGACTGTCTCTCGAGACTACGAGCAGTACTTC
cdr3_aa: CASTPTVSRDYEQYF

clone_size: few
v_call: TRBV10-2
d_call: -
j_call: TRBJ2-1
cdr3_nt: TGCGCCAGCAGCCCAAACACGAATGAGCAGTTCTTC
cdr3_aa: CASSPNTNEQFF

clone_size: -
v_call: TRBV18
d_call: -
j_call: TRBJ2-2
cdr3_nt: TGTGCCAGCTCACCAGGGGCAGACGCGAACACCGGGGAGCTGTTTTTT
cdr3_aa: CASSPGADANTGELFF

clone_size: few
v_call: TRBV29-1
d_call: -
j_call: TRBJ2-7
cdr3_nt: TGCAGCGTTGAAGATATTGGCGGCCTTCCCGGAGGGCAGTACTTC
cdr3_aa: CSVEDIGGLPGGQYF

clone_size: once
v_call: TRBV5-4
d_call: -
j_call: TRBJ2-7
cdr3_nt: TGTGCCAGCAGCTCCGATCCCTCCGAGCAGTACTTC
cdr3_aa: CASSSDPSEQYF

clone_size: -
v_call: TRBV6-2/TRBV6-3
d_call: -
j_call: TRBJ2-1
cdr3_nt: TGTGCCAGCGGCGTTCGGAATGAGCAGTTCTTC
cdr3_aa: CASGVRNEQFF

clone_size: -
v_call: TRBV20-1
d_call: -
j_call: TRBJ1-1
cdr3_nt: TGCAGTGTCTATATGGGAGTTAGGACTGAAGCTTTCTTT
cdr3_aa: CSVYMGVRTEAFF

clone_size: -
v_call: TRBV11-2
d_call: -
j_call: TRBJ2-1
cdr3_nt: TGTGCCAGCAGCTTAGATAGGGCCAGGGGCAGGAGCTCCTACAATGAGCAGTTCTTC
cdr3_aa: CASSLDRARGRSSYNEQFF

clone_size: few
v_call: TRBV4-3
d_call: TRBD2
j_call: TRBJ2-1
cdr3_nt: TGCGCCAGCAGCCGCTCGGGACTAGCGGCCTACAATGAGCAGTTCTTC
cdr3_aa: CASSRSGLAAYNEQFF

clone_size: many
v_call: TRBV5-6
d_call: -
j_call: TRBJ2-7
cdr3_nt: TGTGCCAGCAGCATTCGCGACGAGCAGTACTTC
cdr3_aa: CASSIRDEQYF

clone_size: few
v_call: TRBV6-5
d_call: -
j_call: TRBJ2-1
cdr3_nt: TGTGCCAGCAGTTACAAGGGGGGGCCGCGCCAGTTCTTC
cdr3_aa: CASSYKGGPRQFF

clone_size: -
v_call: TRBV20-1
d_call: -
j_call: TRBJ2-3
cdr3_nt: TGCAGTGCTAGCGGGGATCCTAGCACAGATACGCAGTATTTT
cdr3_aa: CSASGDPSTDTQYF

clone_size: -
v_call: TRBV7-9
d_call: -
j_call: TRBJ1-1
cdr3_nt: TGTGCCAGCAGCTCGACAAAGAACACTGAAGCTTTCTTT
cdr3_aa: CASSSTKNTEAFF

clone_size: few
v_call: TRBV5-1
d_call: -
j_call: TRBJ2-7
cdr3_nt: TGCGCCAGCAGCTTGGGCGGAATCGAGAACGAGCAGTACTTC
cdr3_aa: CASSLGGIENEQYF

clone_size: -
v_call: TRBV5-1
d_call: -
j_call: TRBJ2-2
cdr3_nt: TGCGCCAGCAACGCCCCCGCCACCGGGGAGCTGTTTTTT
cdr3_aa: CASNAPATGELFF